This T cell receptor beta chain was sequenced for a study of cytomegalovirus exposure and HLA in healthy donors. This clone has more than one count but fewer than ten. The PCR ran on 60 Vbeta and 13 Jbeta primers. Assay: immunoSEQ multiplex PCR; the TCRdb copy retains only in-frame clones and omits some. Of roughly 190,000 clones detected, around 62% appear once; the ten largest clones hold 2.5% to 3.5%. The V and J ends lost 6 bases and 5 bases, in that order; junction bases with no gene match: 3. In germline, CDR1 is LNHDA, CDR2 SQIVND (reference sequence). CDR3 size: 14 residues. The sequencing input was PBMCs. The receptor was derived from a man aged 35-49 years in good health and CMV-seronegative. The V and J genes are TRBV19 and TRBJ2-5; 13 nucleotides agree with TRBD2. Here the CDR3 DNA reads TGTGCCAGTAGACTAGCGGGAGGGCGGGAGACCCAGTACTTC. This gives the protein CASRLAGGRETQYF. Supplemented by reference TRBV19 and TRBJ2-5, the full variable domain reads DGGITQSPKYLFRKEGQNVTLSCEQNLNHDAMYWYRQDPGQGLRLIYYSQIVNDFQKGDIAEGYSVSREKKESFPLTVTSAQKNPTAFYLCASRLAGGRETQYFGPGTRLLVL.